Listed below are T cell receptor beta chains from one sample, sequenced in a study of cytomegalovirus exposure and HLA in healthy donors. The protocol was immunoSEQ multiplex PCR, while the TCRdb copy is restricted to in-frame clones and leaves out a portion. The table lists about 150,000 clones, over 90% of them singletons. The sequencing input was PBMCs. The origin of the receptors is a young man in good health and CMV-seropositive. Both conserved end residues are trimmed from each CDR3.

V | length | CDR3
TRBV28 | 15 | ASSLAVGGGGGYGYT
TRBV5-6 | 12 | ASSFKPSGNTIY
TRBV6-1 | 14 | ASSATAGQGSEKLF
TRBV5-1 | 11 | ASSLDGAYGYT
TRBV7-8 | 9 | ASTLRETQY
TRBV25-1 | 14 | ASSEGGLAPRETQY
TRBV5-1 | 14 | ASSITGGLNTGELF
TRBV14 | 13 | ASSPLGQGSYGYT
TRBV11-2 | 11 | ASSLGGDYEQY
TRBV5-1 | 12 | ASSESTGPDTQY
TRBV5-1 | 13 | ASRSGLAGVSEQF
TRBV15 | 13 | ATSRGQGQIYEQY
TRBV4-2 | 14 | ASSQTLQGTTGELF
TRBV7-2 | 14 | ASSSGLAGYQETQY
TRBV5-1 | 11 | ASSLAQGYEQY
TRBV10-3 | 12 | AISEFQGVYEQY
TRBV30 | 13 | AWSALPYSNQPQH
TRBV18 | 16 | ASSRRLTSGRATDTQY
TRBV15 | 12 | ATSRSPTNEKLF
TRBV19 | 10 | ATSTGGYGYT
TRBV28 | 18 | ASSPEPGTGVVPVYYEQY
TRBV27 | 14 | ASSLGQFGSWNTQY
TRBV28 | 12 | ASSFPGQGREQY
TRBV11-2 | 11 | ASSSRDNWGYT
TRBV19 | 10 | ATDSSPGEQY
TRBV28 | 11 | ASSRQGSYGYT
TRBV5-1 | 13 | ASSLFPGGTYEQY
TRBV5-1 | 15 | ASSWVNPGTVNTEAF
TRBV28 | 11 | ASIKALSSPLH
TRBV7-9 | 13 | ASSRQGGEQETQY
TRBV28 | 11 | ASSLASGHEQY
TRBV4-1 | 13 | ASSQGGGQGQPQH
TRBV19 | 12 | ASSRTGPAYEQY
TRBV5-1 | 14 | ASSDSGTSSYNEQF
TRBV18 | 13 | ASSPSGTVAYEQY
TRBV5-1 | 12 | ASSLDAHSDEQY
TRBV11-2 | 14 | ASSLALAGGIHEQF
TRBV7-2 | 14 | ASSLAGTGGYYEQY
TRBV28 | 12 | ASLQGQGSYEQY
TRBV2 | 12 | ASSEQGAGQPQH
TRBV19 | 11 | ASSDRGNQPQH
TRBV27 | 14 | ASSPTGGLMNTEAF
TRBV5-1 | 13 | ASSSTGATNEKLF
TRBV6-1 | 14 | ASSEYRGRGNQPQH
TRBV25-1 | 16 | ASSEPLGTGLAKNIQY
TRBV10-3 | 12 | AISDPGQQETQY
TRBV15 | 11 | ATSTDSRAEAF
TRBV10-3 | 16 | AIGAWVGGAGPYNEQF
TRBV5-6 | 15 | ASSFGLAGDMSGELF
TRBV5-1 | 16 | ASSFDGPSPGVLSGYT